This T cell receptor (beta chain) was identified in a study of OX40 agonist ivuxolimab in advanced cancers. Looking at the study overall: One patient with hepatocellular carcinoma and two with cutaneous melanoma, three in all, had partial responses. Overall study results and limits: Also present in some nonresponders was a low level of normalized T-cell clonal expansion. CD4+ and CD8+ blood T cells expanded clonally by week 6 at 0.1 to 3.0 mg/kg. The expanded peripheral T cells' antigen specificity was not determined.

In the case of this clone: Its specificity is not known.

Germline V gene data show CDR1 as SEHNR and CDR2 as FQNEAQ (reference sequence). V shed 1 base and J 4 bases; nucleotides not matched to a gene: 5. This CDR3 has 15 residues. The repertoire was sequenced with immunoSEQ multiplex PCR; TCRdb's copy has only in-frame clones and lacks some. Of approximately 79,000 clones detected, about 88% appear once; the ten largest clones hold just under 1%. This TCR was recovered from an adult with an advanced solid tumor such as melanoma, head and neck, liver or kidney cancer. The source material was CD4+ or CD8+ T cells sorted from blood, sampled in a trial of the OX40 agonist ivuxolimab. J is TRBJ2-5 and V is TRBV7-9, with 8 positions matching TRBD2. The CDR3 sequence: CASSLGGTRVETQYF. The CDR3 nucleotides are TGTGCCAGCAGCTTAGGTGGGACTAGGGTAGAGACCCAGTACTTC.